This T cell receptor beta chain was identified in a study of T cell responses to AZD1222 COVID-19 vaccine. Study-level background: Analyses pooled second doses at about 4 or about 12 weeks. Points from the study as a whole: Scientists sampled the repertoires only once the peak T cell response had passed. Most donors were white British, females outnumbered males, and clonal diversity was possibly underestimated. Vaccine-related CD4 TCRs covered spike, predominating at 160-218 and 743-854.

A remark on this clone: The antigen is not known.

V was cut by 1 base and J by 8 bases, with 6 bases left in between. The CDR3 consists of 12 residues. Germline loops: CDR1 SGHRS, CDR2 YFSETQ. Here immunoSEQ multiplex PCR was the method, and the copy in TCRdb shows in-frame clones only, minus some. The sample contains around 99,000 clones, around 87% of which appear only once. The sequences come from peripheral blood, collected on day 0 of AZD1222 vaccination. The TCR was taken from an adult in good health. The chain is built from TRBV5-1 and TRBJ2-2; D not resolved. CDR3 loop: CASSLWAGELFF. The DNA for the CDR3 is TGCGCCAGCAGCTTGTGGGCGGGGGAGCTGTTTTTT. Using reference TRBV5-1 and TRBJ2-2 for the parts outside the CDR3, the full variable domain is KAGVTQTPRYLIKTRGQQVTLSCSPISGHRSVSWYQQTPGQGLQFLFEYFSETQRNKGNFPGRFSGRQFSNSRSEMNVSTLELGDSALYLCASSLWAGELFFGEGSRLTVL.